Following are 19 T cell receptor beta chains from one sample sequenced in a study of PD-1 blockade in mismatch repair-deficient tumors (TCRdb year 2017). The library was built by means of the immunoSEQ multiplex PCR assay. The clones in this table, taken by TCRdb from immuneACCESS, are in-frame only. Not every clone is retained; where verified, under half of the shortfall comes from an unresolved V gene, and the cause of the rest is unknown. Within this sample are more than 30,000 clones, with around 84% of them counted one time only. The ten largest clones capture approximately 3.6% of the sample. Source: peripheral blood, taken about 81 weeks after starting pembrolizumab. The receptors derive from an adult with mismatch repair-deficient cancer.

The J gene is TRBJ1-2, the V gene TRBV10-3; 12 bases line up with TRBD1. The germline V gene encodes CDR1 ENHRY and CDR2 SYGVKD. With V trimmed by 7 bases and J by 4 bases, 10 bases remained unmatched. The CDR3 is 16 amino acids. The CDR3 nucleotides are TGTGCCATCACCAAGCATGGGACAGGGGGCGGCTATGGCTACACCTTC. Translated: CAITKHGTGGGYGYTF.

The V and J genes are TRBV2 and TRBJ1-4, with a possible D match to TRBD1 (6 bases). In germline, CDR1 is SNHLY, CDR2 FYNNEI. V lost 5 bases and J lost 8, with 15 bases in between. The CDR3 has 14 residues. The CDR3 region is CASSSLQGREKLFF. CDR3 in DNA: TGTGCCAGCAGTTCACTTCAGGGGAGGGAAAAACTGTTTTTT.

The chain combines TRBV29-1 with TRBJ1-3; D remains ambiguous. The V gene lost 7 bases and the J gene lost 0 bases, with 7 bases spanning the gap. Germline V gene sequence: CDR1 SQVTM, CDR2 ANQGSEA. The CDR3 is 12 residues long. In DNA form, the CDR3 reads TGCAGCGCGACCCTCTCTGGAAACACCATATATTTT. Its protein is CSATLSGNTIYF. Full variable domain (rest looked up from reference TRBV29-1 and TRBJ1-3): SAVISQKPSRDICQRGTSLTIQCQVDSQVTMMFWYRQQPGQSLTLIATANQGSEATYESGFVIDKFPISRPNLTFSTLTVSNMSPEDSSIYLCSATLSGNTIYFGEGSWLTVV.

This clone was observed a handful of times. The V gene is TRBV19, the J gene TRBJ1-3, with unresolved D. V shed 2 bases and J shed 2 bases, with 4 bases lying between them. The germline gives CDR1 LNHDA, CDR2 SQIVND (reference sequence). CDR3 size: 13 residues. CDR3 DNA sequence: TGTGCCAGTAGTATATGGGCTGGAAACACCATATATTTT. This gives the protein CASSIWAGNTIYF.

Only one count was recorded for this clone. This chain connects TRBV5-1 to TRBJ2-7, with a possible D match to TRBD2 (6 bases). The ends were cut back, 0 bases at V and 5 bases at J, with 15 bases in the middle. The CDR3 extends over 15 amino acids. From germline, CDR1 is SGHRS and CDR2 YFSETQ. The CDR3 DNA follows: TGCGCCAGCAGCTTGGCCAGGAGGGGCGTTAACGAGCAGTACTTC. Residues: CASSLARRGVNEQYF.

Written as DNA, the CDR3 is TGTGCCAGCAGTCGACTAGCGGGAGTTGAGACCCAGTACTTC. Its protein is CASSRLAGVETQYF. The chain is built from TRBV7-2 and TRBJ2-5; 12 bases match TRBD2. Germline loops: CDR1 SGHTA, CDR2 FQGNSA. CDR3 length equals 14 residues. V was pared by 6 bases and J by 5 bases, with 4 bases of the junction left unmatched.

The rearrangement joins TRBV7-2 to TRBJ1-1, with D perhaps matching TRBD1 (5 bases). The V gene's germline CDR1 is SGHTA and CDR2 FQGNSA. Trimming shortened V by 2 bases and J by 4 bases, and 11 bases separated the two germline ends. The CDR3 is made up of 14 amino acids. The CDR3 nucleotides are TGTGCCAGCAGCTTATTCGGAGGGGTCACTGAAGCTTTCTTT. Translated: CASSLFGGVTEAFF.

This chain uses TRBV10-3 with TRBJ1-5; D perhaps matches TRBD1 (5 bases). Germline V gene data show CDR1 as ENHRY and CDR2 as SYGVKD. This CDR3 comprises 13 residues. Deletions cut 4 bases from V and 4 bases from J, with 8 bases between. CDR3 in DNA: TGTGCCATCAGTGGGGGGGGGAATCAGCCCCAGCATTTT. It translates to CAISGGGNQPQHF.

The gene calls are TRBV19 and TRBJ2-2; 13 nucleotides match TRBD2. V dropped 6 bases and J dropped 7; count of bases not matched to a gene: 5. Germline-derived CDR1 and CDR2 are LNHDA and SQIVND (reference sequence). This CDR3 spans 15 amino acids. In DNA form, the CDR3 reads TGTGCCAGTAGGACTAGCGGGAGGTGGGGCGGGGAGCTGTTTTTT. Translated, it gives CASRTSGRWGGELFF.

The chain is built from TRBV5-1 and TRBJ1-5; tentative D call: TRBD1 (5 bases). Trimming removed 4 bases at V and 0 bases at J, with 8 bases between. Germline V gene lookup returns CDR1 SGHRS and CDR2 YFSETQ. The CDR3 spans 14 residues. The CDR3 DNA follows: TGCGCCAGCAGCGGCGGGGGTAGCAATCAGCCCCAGCATTTT. This gives the protein CASSGGGSNQPQHF. Looking up the rest from reference TRBV5-1 and TRBJ1-5 gives the full variable domain: KAGVTQTPRYLIKTRGQQVTLSCSPISGHRSVSWYQQTPGQGLQFLFEYFSETQRNKGNFPGRFSGRQFSNSRSEMNVSTLELGDSALYLCASSGGGSNQPQHFGDGTRLSIL.

The chain couples TRBV2 to TRBJ2-2; 13 nucleotides match TRBD2. The germline V gene has CDR1 SNHLY and CDR2 FYNNEI. The CDR3 extends over 17 amino acids. V was clipped by 11 bases and J by 2 bases; unmatched bases: 11. CDR3 sequence (DNA): TGTGCCGTCCCCGGGACTAGCGGGATCTTAAACACCGGGGAGCTGTTTTTT. As protein: CAVPGTSGILNTGELFF.

The rearrangement uses TRBV7-8 and TRBJ2-5, with a tentative D call TRBD2 (6 bases). CDR3 length equals 15 residues. Trimming stripped 5 bases from V and 2 bases from J, with 15 bases between. The germline V gene encodes CDR1 SGHVS and CDR2 FQNEAQ. This CDR3 reads CASSPDGTPQETQYF. The DNA for the CDR3 is TGTGCCAGCAGCCCGGACGGGACTCCTCAAGAGACCCAGTACTTC. Full variable domain (missing parts from reference TRBV7-8 and TRBJ2-5): GAGVSQSPRYKVAKRGQDVALRCDPISGHVSLFWYQQALGQGPEFLTYFQNEAQLDKSGLPSDRFFAERPEGSVSTLKIQRTQQEDSAVYLCASSPDGTPQETQYFGPGTRLLVL.

The chain joins TRBV27 to TRBJ2-5; D tentatively reads TRBD1 or TRBD2 (6 bases each). This CDR3 region has 15 residues. V was shortened by 4 bases and J by 5 bases, with 17 bases between the two germline ends. Germline V gene data show CDR1 as MNHEY and CDR2 as SMNVEV (reference sequence). The CDR3 region is CASSSEGGRSETQYF. The DNA of the CDR3 is TGTGCCAGCAGTTCGGAGGGGGGCAGGTCGGAGACCCAGTACTTC.

The rearrangement joins TRBV18 to TRBJ1-5; maybe TRBD1 (5 bases). CDR1 and CDR2 from the germline V gene are KGHSH and LQKENI. V gave up 10 bases and J gave up 4 bases, with 14 bases separating them. This CDR3 has 13 amino acids. The CDR3, as DNA: TGTGCCACTACGACGGGGCAGAATCAGCCCCAGCATTTT. Protein sequence: CATTTGQNQPQHF.

This chain joins TRBV6-5 and TRBJ1-1; the match to TRBD1 covers 7 bases. Losses at the gene ends were 6 bases for V and 4 bases for J; bases not matched to a gene: 5. Germline V gene sequence: CDR1 MNHEY, CDR2 SVGAGI. The CDR3 totals 13 residues. The CDR3: CASSSGQVTEAFF. The DNA of the CDR3 is TGTGCCAGCAGCTCCGGACAGGTCACTGAAGCTTTCTTT.

CDR3 amino acids: CASSSGGGTYEQFF. The CDR3 nucleotides are TGTGCCAGCAGCTCCGGGGGCGGGACTTACGAGCAGTTCTTC. The rearrangement uses TRBV11-2 and TRBJ2-1; D could derive from TRBD1 or TRBD2 (6 bases each). CDR3 length: 14 residues. In germline, CDR1 is SGHAT, CDR2 FQNNGV. Trimming left V 4 bases short and J 10 bases short, with 17 bases between.

The genes are TRBV4-3 and TRBJ1-3; D remains ambiguous. The germline V gene encodes CDR1 LGHNA and CDR2 YSLEER. Between the trimmed V and J ends, which lost 0 bases and 4 bases, there was a span of 13 bases. The CDR3 sequence is 16 residues long. The CDR3 DNA reads as TGCGCCAGCAGCCAAGATCCTTTCACGGGGGGAAACACCATATATTTT. Translating gives CASSQDPFTGGNTIYF.

The chain is built from TRBV28 and TRBJ1-2, with a possible D match to TRBD1 (5 bases). Germline V gives CDR1 MDHEN, CDR2 SYDVKM. Trimming shortened V by 7 bases and J by 4 bases, and 16 bases separated the two germline ends. The CDR3 runs 14 residues. DNA for the CDR3: TGTGCCAGCATTCTTCAAGGGGCAGTCTATGGCTACACCTTC. Its translation is CASILQGAVYGYTF.

This clone occurred once. The chain carries TRBV19 and TRBJ2-1, with D possibly being TRBD2 (6 bases). The CDR3 extends over 14 amino acids. V lost 4 bases to trimming and J lost 6 bases, with 13 bases between them. From germline, CDR1 is LNHDA and CDR2 SQIVND (reference sequence). The CDR3 sequence is CASSRGELFNEQFF. The CDR3, as DNA: TGTGCCAGTAGTAGGGGGGAATTATTCAATGAGCAGTTCTTC.